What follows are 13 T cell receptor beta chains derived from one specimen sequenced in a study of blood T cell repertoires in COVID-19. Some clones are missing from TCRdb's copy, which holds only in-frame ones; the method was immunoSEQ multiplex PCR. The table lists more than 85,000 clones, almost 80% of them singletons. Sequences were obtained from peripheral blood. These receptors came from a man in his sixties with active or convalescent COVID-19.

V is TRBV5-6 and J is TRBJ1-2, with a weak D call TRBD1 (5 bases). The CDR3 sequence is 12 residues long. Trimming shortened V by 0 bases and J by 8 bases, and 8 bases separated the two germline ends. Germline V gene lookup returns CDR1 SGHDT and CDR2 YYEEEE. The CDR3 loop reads CASSLVRGGYTF. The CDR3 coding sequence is TGTGCCAGCAGCTTGGTGCGGGGGGGCTACACCTTC.

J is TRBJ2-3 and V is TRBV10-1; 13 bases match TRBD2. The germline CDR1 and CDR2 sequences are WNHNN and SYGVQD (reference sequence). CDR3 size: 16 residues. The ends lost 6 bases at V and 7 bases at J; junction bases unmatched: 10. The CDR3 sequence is CASSSGTSGVANTQYF. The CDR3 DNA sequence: TGCGCCAGCAGCTCCGGGACTAGCGGGGTAGCAAATACGCAGTATTTT.

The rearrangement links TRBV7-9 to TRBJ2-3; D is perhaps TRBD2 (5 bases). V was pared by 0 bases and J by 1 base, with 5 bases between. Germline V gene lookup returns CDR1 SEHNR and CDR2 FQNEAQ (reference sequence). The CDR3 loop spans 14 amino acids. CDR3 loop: CASSLASGTDTQYF. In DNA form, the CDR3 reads TGTGCCAGCAGCTTAGCTAGCGGCACAGATACGCAGTATTTT. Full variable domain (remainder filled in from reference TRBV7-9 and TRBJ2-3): DTGVSQNPRHKITKRGQNVTFRCDPISEHNRLYWYRQTLGQGPEFLTYFQNEAQLEKSRLLSDRFSAERPKGSFSTLEIQRTEQGDSAMYLCASSLASGTDTQYFGPGTRLTVL.

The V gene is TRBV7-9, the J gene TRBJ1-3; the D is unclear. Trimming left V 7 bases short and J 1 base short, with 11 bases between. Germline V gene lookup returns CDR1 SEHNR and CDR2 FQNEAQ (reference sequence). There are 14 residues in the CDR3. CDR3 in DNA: TGTGCCAGCACCCCACTTGCTTCTGGAAACACCATATATTTT. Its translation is CASTPLASGNTIYF.

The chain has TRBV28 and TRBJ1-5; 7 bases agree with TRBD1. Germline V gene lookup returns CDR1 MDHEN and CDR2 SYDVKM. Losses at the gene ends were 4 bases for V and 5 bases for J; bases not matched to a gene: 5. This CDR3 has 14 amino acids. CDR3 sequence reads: CASSYQGVDQPQHF. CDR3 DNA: TGTGCCAGCAGTTATCAGGGGGTGGATCAGCCCCAGCATTTT.

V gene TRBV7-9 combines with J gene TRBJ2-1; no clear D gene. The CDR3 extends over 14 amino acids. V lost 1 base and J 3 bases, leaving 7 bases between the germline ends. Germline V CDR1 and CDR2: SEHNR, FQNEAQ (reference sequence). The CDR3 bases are TGTGCCAGCAGCTTAGTTGGCAGCTACAATGAGCAGTTCTTC. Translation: CASSLVGSYNEQFF.

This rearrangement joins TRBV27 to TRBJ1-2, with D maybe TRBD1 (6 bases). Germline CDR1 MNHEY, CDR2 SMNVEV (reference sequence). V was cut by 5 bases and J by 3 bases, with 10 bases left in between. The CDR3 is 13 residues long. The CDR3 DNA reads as TGTGCCAGCAGTCCTACAGGGTACTATGGCTACACCTTC. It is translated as CASSPTGYYGYTF.

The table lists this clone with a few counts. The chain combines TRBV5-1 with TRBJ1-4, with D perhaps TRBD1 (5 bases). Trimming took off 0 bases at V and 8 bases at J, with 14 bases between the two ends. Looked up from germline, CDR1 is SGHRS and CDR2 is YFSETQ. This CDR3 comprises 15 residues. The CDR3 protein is CASSLGRQGGEKLFF. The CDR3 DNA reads TGCGCCAGCAGCTTGGGGAGGCAGGGAGGAGAAAAACTGTTTTTT.

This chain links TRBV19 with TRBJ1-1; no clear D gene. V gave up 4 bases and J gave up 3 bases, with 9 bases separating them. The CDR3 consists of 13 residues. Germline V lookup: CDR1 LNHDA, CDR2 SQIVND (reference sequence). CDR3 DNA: TGTGCCAGTAGTACAGGATCTCACACTGAAGCTTTCTTT. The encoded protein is CASSTGSHTEAFF.

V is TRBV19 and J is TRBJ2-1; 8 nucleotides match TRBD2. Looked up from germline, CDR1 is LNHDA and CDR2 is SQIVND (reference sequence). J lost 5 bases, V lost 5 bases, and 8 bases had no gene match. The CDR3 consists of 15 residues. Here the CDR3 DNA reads TGTGCCAGTAGTCCCCGCACTAGCGGAAACAATGAGCAGTTCTTC. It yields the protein CASSPRTSGNNEQFF.

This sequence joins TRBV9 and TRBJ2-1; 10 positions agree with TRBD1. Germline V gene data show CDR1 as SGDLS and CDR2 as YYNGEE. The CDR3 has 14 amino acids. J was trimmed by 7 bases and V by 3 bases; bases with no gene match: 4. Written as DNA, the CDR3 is TGTGCCAGCAGCGCCGGGACAGGGGCGAATGAGCAGTTCTTC. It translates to CASSAGTGANEQFF. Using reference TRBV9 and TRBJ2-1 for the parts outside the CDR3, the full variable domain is DSGVTQTPKHLITATGQRVTLRCSPRSGDLSVYWYQQSLDQGLQFLIQYYNGEERAKGNILERFSAQQFPDLHSELNLSSLELGDSALYFCASSAGTGANEQFFGPGTRLTVL.

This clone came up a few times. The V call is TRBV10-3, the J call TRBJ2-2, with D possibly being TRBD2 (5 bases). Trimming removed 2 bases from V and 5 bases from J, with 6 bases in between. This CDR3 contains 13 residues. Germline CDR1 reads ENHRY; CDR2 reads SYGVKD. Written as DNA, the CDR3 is TGTGCCATCAGTGAGGGCGGGACCGGGGAGCTGTTTTTT. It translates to CAISEGGTGELFF.

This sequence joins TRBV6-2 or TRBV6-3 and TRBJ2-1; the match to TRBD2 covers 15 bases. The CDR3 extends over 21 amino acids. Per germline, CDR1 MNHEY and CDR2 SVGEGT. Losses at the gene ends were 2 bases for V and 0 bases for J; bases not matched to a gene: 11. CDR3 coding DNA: TGTGCCAGCAGTTACACCTACCGGACTAGCGGGGGGGAAAGCTCCTACAATGAGCAGTTCTTC. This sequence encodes CASSYTYRTSGGESSYNEQFF.